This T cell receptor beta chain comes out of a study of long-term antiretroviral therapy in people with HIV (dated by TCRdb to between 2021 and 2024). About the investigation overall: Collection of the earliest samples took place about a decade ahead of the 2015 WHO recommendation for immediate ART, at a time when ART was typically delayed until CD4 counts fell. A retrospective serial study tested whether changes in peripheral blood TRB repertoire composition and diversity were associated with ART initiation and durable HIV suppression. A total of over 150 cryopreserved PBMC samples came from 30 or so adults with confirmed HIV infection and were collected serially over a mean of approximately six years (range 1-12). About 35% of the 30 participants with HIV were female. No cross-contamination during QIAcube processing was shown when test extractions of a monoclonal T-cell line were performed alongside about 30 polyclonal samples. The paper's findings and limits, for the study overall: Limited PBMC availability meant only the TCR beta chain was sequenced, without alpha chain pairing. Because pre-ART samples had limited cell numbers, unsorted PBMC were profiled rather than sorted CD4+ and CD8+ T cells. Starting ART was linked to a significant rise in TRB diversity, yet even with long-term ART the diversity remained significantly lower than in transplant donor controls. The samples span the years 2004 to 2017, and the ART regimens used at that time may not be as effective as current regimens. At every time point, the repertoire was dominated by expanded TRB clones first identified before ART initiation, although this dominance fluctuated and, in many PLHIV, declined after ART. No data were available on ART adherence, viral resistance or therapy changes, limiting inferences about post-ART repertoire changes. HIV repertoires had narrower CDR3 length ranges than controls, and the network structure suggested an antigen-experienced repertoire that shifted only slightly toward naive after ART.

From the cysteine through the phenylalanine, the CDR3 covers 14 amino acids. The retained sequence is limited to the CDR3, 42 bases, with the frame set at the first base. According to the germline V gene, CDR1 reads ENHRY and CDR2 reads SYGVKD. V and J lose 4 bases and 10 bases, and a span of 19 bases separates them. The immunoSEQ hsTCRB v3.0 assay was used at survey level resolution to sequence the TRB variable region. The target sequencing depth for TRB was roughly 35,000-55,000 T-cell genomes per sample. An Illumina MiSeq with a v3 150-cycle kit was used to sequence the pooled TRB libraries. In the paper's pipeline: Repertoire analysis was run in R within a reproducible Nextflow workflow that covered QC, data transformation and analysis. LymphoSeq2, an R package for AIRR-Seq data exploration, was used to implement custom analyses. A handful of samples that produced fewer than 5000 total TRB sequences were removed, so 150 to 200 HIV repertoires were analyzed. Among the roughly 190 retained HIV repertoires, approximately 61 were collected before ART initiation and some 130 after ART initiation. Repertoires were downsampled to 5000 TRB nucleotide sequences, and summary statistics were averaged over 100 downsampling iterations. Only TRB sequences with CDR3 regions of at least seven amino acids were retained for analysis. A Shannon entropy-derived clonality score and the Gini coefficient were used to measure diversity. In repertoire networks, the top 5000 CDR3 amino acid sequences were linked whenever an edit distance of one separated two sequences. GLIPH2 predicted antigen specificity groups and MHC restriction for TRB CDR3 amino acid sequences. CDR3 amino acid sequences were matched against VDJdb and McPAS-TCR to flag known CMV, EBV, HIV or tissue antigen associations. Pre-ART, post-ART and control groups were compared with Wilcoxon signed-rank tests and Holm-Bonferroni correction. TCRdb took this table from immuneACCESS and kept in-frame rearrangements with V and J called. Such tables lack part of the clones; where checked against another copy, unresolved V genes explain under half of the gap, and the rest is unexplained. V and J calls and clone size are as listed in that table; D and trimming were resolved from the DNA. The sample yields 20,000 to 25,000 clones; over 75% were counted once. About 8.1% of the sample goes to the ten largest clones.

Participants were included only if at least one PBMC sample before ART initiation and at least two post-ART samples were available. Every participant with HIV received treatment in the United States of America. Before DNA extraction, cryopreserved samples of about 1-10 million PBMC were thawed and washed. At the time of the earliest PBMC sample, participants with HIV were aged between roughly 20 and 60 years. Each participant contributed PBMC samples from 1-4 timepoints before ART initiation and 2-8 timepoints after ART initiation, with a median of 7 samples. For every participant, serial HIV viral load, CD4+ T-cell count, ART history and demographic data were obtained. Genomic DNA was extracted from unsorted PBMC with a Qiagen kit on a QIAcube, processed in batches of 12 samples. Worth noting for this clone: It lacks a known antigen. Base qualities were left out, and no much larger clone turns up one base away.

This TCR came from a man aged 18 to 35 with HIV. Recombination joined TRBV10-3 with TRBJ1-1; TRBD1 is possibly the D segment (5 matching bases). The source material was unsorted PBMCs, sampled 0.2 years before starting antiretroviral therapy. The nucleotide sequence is TGTGCCATCAGTGCAGGGTCCGACCACGGGGGAGCTTTCTTT. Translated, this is CAISAGSDHGGAFF.